A single sample gave rise to the 27 T cell receptor beta chains below, sequenced in a study of human T cells and chemical hapten exposure. Time point indicated: patch test 2, 6 weeks after DPC sensitization. Documented treatment: therapeutic diphenylcyclopropenone sensitization with weekly scalp DPC. TCRdb independently ran MiXCR on the RACE reads; one entry per CDR3 protein. The sample lists 140,000 or so distinct CDR3 sequences, 10% to 15% seen once, with around 1.4% in the top ten. This material consisted of whole blood, taken in connection with sensitization to the hapten diphenylcyclopropenone (DPC). These receptors came from a woman in her 50s with alopecia areata. Some clones in this sample may be carry-over from other donors' samples.

This clonotype showed up many times. The CDR3 loop is CSAPGTGVTDTQYF. DNA for the CDR3: TGCAGCGCCCCCGGGACAGGGGTGACAGATACGCAGTATTTT. This chain uses TRBV29-1 with TRBJ2-3; 10 bases are shared with TRBD1. The CDR3 consists of 14 residues. V gave up 7 bases and J gave up 3 bases; unmatched junction bases: 7. Germline V gives CDR1 SQVTM, CDR2 ANQGSEA.

This clonotype was detected many times. The J gene is TRBJ2-4, the V gene TRBV7-8, with D possibly matching TRBD1 (6 bases). V was trimmed by 3 bases and J by 7 bases, leaving 13 bases between them. Germline CDR1 reads SGHVS; CDR2 reads FQNEAQ. CDR3 length: 14 residues. In nucleotides, the CDR3 is TGTGCCAGCAGCTTCGACAGGAGGACTAACATTCAGTACTTC. It codes for CASSFDRRTNIQYF.

The gene calls are TRBV29-1 and TRBJ2-2; unclear D gene. The CDR3 has 11 residues. From germline, CDR1 is SQVTM and CDR2 ANQGSEA. Trimming left V 7 bases short and J 4 bases short, with 7 bases between. CDR3 sequence reads: CSASSTGELFF. The DNA of the CDR3 is TGCAGCGCGAGCAGCACCGGGGAGCTGTTTTTT.

This clonotype was found many times. The chain is built from TRBV7-3 and TRBJ2-3; the D gene is possibly TRBD2 (5 bases). Germline lookup yields CDR1 SGHTA and CDR2 FQGTGA. V lost 3 bases to trimming and J lost 8 bases, with 12 bases between them. The CDR3 covers 13 residues. In DNA, the CDR3 is TGTGCCAGCAGCTTGGACGAGGGTGGTACGCAGTATTTT. The encoded protein is CASSLDEGGTQYF.

This clonotype was observed at least ten times. The chain employs TRBV29-1 and TRBJ2-3; 15 nucleotides match TRBD2. CDR1 and CDR2 from the germline V gene are SQVTM and ANQGSEA. The J segment lost 3 bases and the V segment lost 6 bases, leaving 7 bases of the junction unmatched. The CDR3 is 16 amino acids. CDR3 nucleotide sequence: TGCAGCGTCTACCCCGGACTAGCGGGAGGGACAGATACGCAGTATTTT. It encodes CSVYPGLAGGTDTQYF.

This clonotype was observed many times. J is TRBJ2-1 and V is TRBV19, with 10 bases fitting TRBD2. Germline CDR1 reads LNHDA; CDR2 reads SQIVND (reference sequence). Unmatched junction bases numbered 9, after V lost 3 bases and J lost 1 base. The CDR3 length is 18 residues. CDR3 coding DNA: TGTGCCAGTAGTATCCCCCCTCTAGCGGGAGTTTCCTACAATGAGCAGTTCTTC. This sequence encodes CASSIPPLAGVSYNEQFF.

The chain joins TRBV5-4 to TRBJ2-5; D gene ambiguous. This CDR3 has 11 amino acids. Germline CDR1 reads SGHNT; CDR2 reads YYREEE (reference sequence). Trimming removed 4 bases at V and 7 bases at J, with 8 bases between. The CDR3 nucleotides are TGTGCCAGCAGCCTTGCTCGGACCCAGTACTTC. Amino acids: CASSLARTQYF.

This clonotype showed up just a few times. The CDR3 region has the DNA TGTGCCAGCAGCAGGTCTTCTCAAGAGACCCAGTACTTC. This sequence encodes CASSRSSQETQYF. The gene calls are TRBV21-1 and TRBJ2-5. TRBV21-1 is flagged as a pseudogene. This CDR3 contains 13 residues.

This chain joins TRBV25-1 and TRBJ1-1, with 7 bases identical to TRBD1. The CDR3 sequence is 16 residues long. Trimming removed 4 bases from V and 2 bases from J; junction bases left unmatched: 10. Germline CDR1 and CDR2: MGHDK and SYGVNS. In nucleotides, the CDR3 is TGTGCCAGCAGTGGTCCCCGGGACAGCCTAAACACTGAAGCTTTCTTT. This translates into CASSGPRDSLNTEAFF. Together with reference TRBV25-1 and TRBJ1-1, the CDR3 gives the full variable domain: EADIYQTPRYLVIGTGKKITLECSQTMGHDKMYWYQQDPGMELHLIHYSYGVNSTEKGDLSSESTVSRIRTEHFPLTLESARPSHTSQYLCASSGPRDSLNTEAFFGQGTRLTVV.

This clonotype has just a few counts. V usage is TRBV28 and J usage is TRBJ1-2, with TRBD1 matching over 8 bases. The V gene's germline CDR1 is MDHEN and CDR2 SYDVKM. The CDR3 extends over 15 amino acids. After removal of 3 bases from V and 5 bases from J, the junction contained 8 bases not matched to a gene. CDR3 in amino acids: CASSLGDRPLYGYTF. CDR3 in DNA: TGTGCCAGCAGTTTGGGGGACAGGCCCTTATATGGCTACACCTTC.

The V gene is TRBV6-2 or TRBV6-3, the J gene TRBJ2-3; possibly TRBD2 for D (5 bases). There are 12 residues in the CDR3. Germline CDR1 reads MNHEY; CDR2 reads SVGEGT. The V and J ends lost 6 bases and 7 bases respectively, with 11 bases between them. CDR3 in amino acids: CASSQLVNTQYF. The DNA for the CDR3 is TGTGCCAGCAGCCAACTAGTAAATACGCAGTATTTT.

The rearrangement uses TRBV28 and TRBJ2-1; the match to TRBD2 covers 7 bases. Germline values: CDR1 MDHEN, CDR2 SYDVKM. This CDR3 contains 13 residues. V shed 7 bases, J shed 2 bases, and the junction held 2 bases outside the gene matches. The CDR3 region is CASKGLPYNEQFF. DNA of the CDR3: TGTGCCAGCAAGGGACTACCCTACAATGAGCAGTTCTTC.

This clonotype was recorded many times. The chain recombines TRBV19 with TRBJ1-5; unclear D gene. CDR1 LNHDA and CDR2 SQIVND come from the germline V gene (reference sequence). V was clipped by 5 bases and J by 4 bases, with 12 bases between them. CDR3 length equals 14 residues. CDR3 sequence: CASSVGIGNQPQHF. The CDR3 nucleotides read TGTGCCAGTAGTGTAGGGATCGGGAATCAGCCCCAGCATTTT.

This clonotype was observed a handful of times. This rearrangement joins TRBV7-9 to TRBJ1-2; D remains unclear. This CDR3 has 17 residues. Trimming cost V 1 base and J 0 bases, with 15 bases left between them. Germline CDR1 SEHNR, CDR2 FQNEAQ (reference sequence). Written as DNA, the CDR3 is TGTGCCAGCAGCTTAGTGGGAGGGCGCGGAGCTAACTATGGCTACACCTTC. Its translation: CASSLVGGRGANYGYTF.

This chain connects TRBV11-2 to TRBJ2-6; D is perhaps TRBD1 (5 bases). The CDR3 is 16 residues long. V dropped 3 bases and J dropped 4 bases, with 13 bases sitting between them. Per germline, CDR1 SGHAT and CDR2 FQNNGV. The CDR3 here is CASSLNPGWGANVLTF. The CDR3 DNA follows: TGTGCCAGCAGCTTGAACCCAGGGTGGGGGGCCAACGTCCTGACTTTC.

This clonotype has a handful of counts. The J gene is TRBJ1-1, the V gene TRBV4-2; a weak D match, TRBD1 (6 bases). Germline V CDR1 and CDR2: LGHNA, YNFKEQ. V was pared by 1 base and J by 2 bases, with 11 bases between. This CDR3 contains 15 residues. CDR3 nucleotide sequence: TGTGCCAGCAGCCAAGTAGGGACAACTAACACTGAAGCTTTCTTT. Amino acid sequence: CASSQVGTTNTEAFF.

This clonotype was observed a handful of times. This sequence joins TRBV18 and TRBJ2-7, with TRBD2 as a possible D gene (7 bases). V lost 3 bases and J lost 0, with 15 bases in between. The CDR3 is 16 amino acids. Germline V CDR1 and CDR2: KGHSH, LQKENI. CDR3: CASSPQGGGSSYEQYF. The DNA for the CDR3 is TGTGCCAGCTCACCTCAAGGGGGAGGGAGCTCCTACGAGCAGTACTTC.

There are a few counts of this clonotype. The gene calls are TRBV7-8 and TRBJ2-3; 11 positions agree with TRBD2. The CDR3 extends over 17 amino acids. With V trimmed by 8 bases and J by 0 bases, 10 bases remained unmatched. The V gene's germline CDR1 is SGHVS and CDR2 FQNEAQ. The CDR3 protein is CASGVRASGRSTDTQYF. The CDR3 nucleotides are TGTGCCAGCGGCGTTCGGGCTAGCGGGAGGAGCACAGATACGCAGTATTTT.

V gene TRBV27 combines with J gene TRBJ2-1; D might be TRBD1 or TRBD2, each matching 5 bases. CDR1 and CDR2 (germline): MNHEY, SMNVEV (reference sequence). The CDR3 is made up of 15 amino acids. The V and J ends lost 5 bases and 7 bases respectively, with 18 bases between them. The CDR3 sequence is CASSLQGRVGNEQFF. The CDR3 DNA is TGTGCCAGCAGTCTTCAGGGACGGGTGGGGAATGAGCAGTTCTTC.

The rearrangement joins TRBV18 to TRBJ2-2; 7 bases map to TRBD2. The CDR3 runs 15 residues. From germline, CDR1 is KGHSH and CDR2 LQKENI. The J segment lost 1 base and the V segment lost 6 bases, leaving 5 bases of the junction unmatched. The DNA of the CDR3 is TGTGCCAGCTCCGTTGTAGCGGGGAACACCGGGGAGCTGTTTTTT. Protein sequence: CASSVVAGNTGELFF.

This clonotype has at least ten counts. This chain connects TRBV4-1 to TRBJ1-2; 8 nucleotides match TRBD1. After removal of 3 bases from V and 8 bases from J, the junction contained 14 bases not matched to a gene. CDR1 MGHRA and CDR2 YSYEKL come from the germline V gene. The CDR3 has 16 residues. CDR3 loop: CASSHVSRGRGQGYTF. The CDR3 DNA reads TGCGCCAGCAGCCATGTTTCACGTGGCAGGGGGCAAGGCTACACCTTC.

V and J are TRBV20-1 and TRBJ2-5; 7 bases match TRBD1. Germline values: CDR1 DFQATT, CDR2 SNEGSKA (reference sequence). The J segment lost 4 bases and the V segment lost 6 bases, leaving 8 bases of the junction unmatched. The CDR3 has 13 amino acids. The CDR3: CSASPAGGETQYF. The CDR3 bases are TGCAGTGCATCCCCGGCAGGGGGAGAGACCCAGTACTTC.

This clonotype was seen once. This rearrangement joins TRBV7-3 to TRBJ2-1, with a possible D match to TRBD1 (5 bases). Germline V CDR1 and CDR2: SGHTA, FQGTGA. Trimming removed 4 bases at V and 9 bases at J, with 22 bases between. This CDR3 contains 16 residues. CDR3 sequence reads: CASSYRAGLVQSEQFF. In DNA, the CDR3 is TGTGCCAGCAGCTACCGGGCAGGGTTGGTACAATCTGAGCAGTTCTTC.

Only a few counts were recorded for this clonotype. The chain is built from TRBV4-2 and TRBJ2-2, with 10 bases that match TRBD2. The CDR3 runs to 17 residues. Trimming took 1 base from V and 3 from J; bases not matched to a gene: 5. Per the germline V gene, CDR1 is LGHNA and CDR2 is YNFKEQ. The CDR3 coding sequence is TGTGCCAGCAGCCAAGTAGGGAGCGGGAGGGACACCGGGGAGCTGTTTTTT. This encodes CASSQVGSGRDTGELFF.

The chain is built from TRBV25-1 and TRBJ1-1; 9 positions agree with TRBD1. This CDR3 is built from 13 residues. J was trimmed by 1 base and V by 8 bases; bases with no gene match: 2. Germline loops: CDR1 MGHDK, CDR2 SYGVNS. In DNA, the CDR3 is TGTGCCAGCTCACAGGGGGCGAACACTGAAGCTTTCTTT. As protein: CASSQGANTEAFF.

This clonotype has just a few counts. This chain joins TRBV18 and TRBJ1-6; D remains unclear. From germline, CDR1 is KGHSH and CDR2 LQKENI. V was trimmed by 2 bases and J by 8 bases, leaving 13 bases between them. CDR3 length equals 15 residues. The CDR3: CASSPYSGADSPLHF. Here the CDR3 DNA reads TGTGCCAGCTCACCATACAGCGGAGCCGATTCACCCCTCCACTTT.

This clonotype has just a few counts. This chain joins TRBV6-5 and TRBJ1-2; D call uncertain. With 6 bases removed from V and 5 bases from J, the gap between germline ends came to 19 bases. CDR3 length equals 15 residues. Germline assignment: CDR1 MNHEY and CDR2 SVGAGI. CDR3 protein: CASSYDLALGYGYTF. CDR3 DNA sequence: TGTGCCAGCAGCTATGACTTAGCGCTTGGGTATGGCTACACCTTC.